The T cell receptor (beta chain) under discussion was sequenced for a study of T cells after posttransplantation cyclophosphamide. Findings and caveats of the study: Blood and skin or GI T cell repertoires showed limited TRB overlap.

V was shortened by 4 bases and J by 1 base, with 19 bases between the two germline ends. Germline assignment: CDR1 SEHNR and CDR2 FQNEAQ (reference sequence). The CDR3 totals 17 residues. Method: immunoSEQ multiplex PCR; TCRdb's copy keeps in-frame clones and lacks some. The data contain tens of thousands of clones, 73% of them singletons. This related bone marrow graft donor gave peripheral blood on the day of marrow donation. Of note for this clone: Its antigen is undetermined.

This sequence joins TRBV7-9 and TRBJ1-1, with D possibly TRBD1 on 5 matching bases. The sample consisted of memory CD4+ T cells sorted from PBMCs. The receptor comes from a woman aged 55-75 years in good health, CMV-negative, and a related stem cell transplant donor. As DNA, the CDR3 is TGTGCCAGCAGCTACAGGAGTGGCGCTGCGCGGAACACTGAAGCTTTCTTT. This translates into CASSYRSGAARNTEAFF.